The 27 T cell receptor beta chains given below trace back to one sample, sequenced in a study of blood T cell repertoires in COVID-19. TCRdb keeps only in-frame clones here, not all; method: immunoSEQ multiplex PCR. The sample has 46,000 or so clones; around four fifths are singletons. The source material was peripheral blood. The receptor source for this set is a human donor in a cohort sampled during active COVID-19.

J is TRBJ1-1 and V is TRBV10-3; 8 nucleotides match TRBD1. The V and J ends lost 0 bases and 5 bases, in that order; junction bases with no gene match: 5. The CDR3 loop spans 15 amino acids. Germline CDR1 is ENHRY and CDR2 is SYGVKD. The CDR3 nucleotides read TGTGCCATCAGTGAGTCGACAGGGGAGTCAACTGAAGCTTTCTTT. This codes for CAISESTGESTEAFF.

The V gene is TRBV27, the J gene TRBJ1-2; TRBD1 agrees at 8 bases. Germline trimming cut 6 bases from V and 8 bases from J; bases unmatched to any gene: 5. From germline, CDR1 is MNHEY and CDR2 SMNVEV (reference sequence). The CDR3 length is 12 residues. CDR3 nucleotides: TGTGCCAGCAGGCAGGGGGCAAAAGGCTACACCTTC. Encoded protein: CASRQGAKGYTF.

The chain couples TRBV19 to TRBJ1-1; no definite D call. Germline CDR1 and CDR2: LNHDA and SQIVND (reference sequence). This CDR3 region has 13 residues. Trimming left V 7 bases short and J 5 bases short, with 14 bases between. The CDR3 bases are TGTGCCAGTAAGCGGACTGATTTTACTGAAGCTTTCTTT. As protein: CASKRTDFTEAFF.

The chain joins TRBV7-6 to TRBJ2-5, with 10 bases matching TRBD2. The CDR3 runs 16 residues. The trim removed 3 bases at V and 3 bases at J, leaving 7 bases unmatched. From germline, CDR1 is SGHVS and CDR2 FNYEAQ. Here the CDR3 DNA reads TGTGCCAGCAGCTTCATAGCGGGGGGCGGGAAAGAGACCCAGTACTTC. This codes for CASSFIAGGGKETQYF. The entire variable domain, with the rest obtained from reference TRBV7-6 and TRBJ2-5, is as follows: GAGVSQSPRYKVTKRGQDVALRCDPISGHVSLYWYRQALGQGPEFLTYFNYEAQQDKSGLPNDRFSAERPEGSISTLTIQRTEQRDSAMYRCASSFIAGGGKETQYFGPGTRLLVL.

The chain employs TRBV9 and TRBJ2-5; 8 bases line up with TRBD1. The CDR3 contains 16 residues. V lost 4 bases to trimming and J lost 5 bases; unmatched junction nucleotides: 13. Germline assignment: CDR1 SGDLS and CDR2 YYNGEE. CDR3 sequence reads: CASSPRSAGGRETQYF. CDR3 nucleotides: TGTGCCAGCAGCCCTAGGTCGGCAGGGGGCCGTGAGACCCAGTACTTC.

The CDR3 nucleotides are TGTGCCAGCAGTTACACCGACAGTCTCTACGAGCAGTACTTC. This encodes CASSYTDSLYEQYF. The chain recombines TRBV6-6 with TRBJ2-7, with D maybe TRBD1 (5 bases). Deletions cut 2 bases from V and 3 bases from J, with 11 bases between. Germline CDR1 MNHNY, CDR2 SVGAGI (reference sequence). CDR3 length: 14 amino acids.

The chain's CDR3 is CASSYLRGAGTQYF. CDR3 DNA sequence: TGTGCCAGCAGTTATCTTCGGGGTGCGGGTACGCAGTATTTT. This chain joins TRBV6-5 and TRBJ2-3; possible D gene TRBD2, 5 bases. Germline V lookup: CDR1 MNHEY, CDR2 SVGAGI. Deletions cut 3 bases from V and 8 bases from J, with 15 bases between. The CDR3 contains 14 residues.

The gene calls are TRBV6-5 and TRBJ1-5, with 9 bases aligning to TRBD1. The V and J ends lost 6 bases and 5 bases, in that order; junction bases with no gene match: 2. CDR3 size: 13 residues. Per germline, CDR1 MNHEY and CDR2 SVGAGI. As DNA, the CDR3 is TGTGCCAGCAGCCGGGACAGGGATCAGCCCCAGCATTTT. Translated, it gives CASSRDRDQPQHF.

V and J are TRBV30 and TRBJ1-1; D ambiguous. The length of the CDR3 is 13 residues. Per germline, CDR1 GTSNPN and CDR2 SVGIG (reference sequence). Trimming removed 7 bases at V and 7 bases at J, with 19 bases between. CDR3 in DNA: TGTGCCTCCCCCGGGGTTTACTTGGGTGAAGCTTTCTTT. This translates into CASPGVYLGEAFF.

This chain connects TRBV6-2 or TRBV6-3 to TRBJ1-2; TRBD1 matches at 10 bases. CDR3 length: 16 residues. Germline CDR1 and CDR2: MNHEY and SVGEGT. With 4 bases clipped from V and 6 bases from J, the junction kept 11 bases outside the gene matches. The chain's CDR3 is CASSFWDRGVFDGYTF. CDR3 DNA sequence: TGTGCCAGCAGTTTTTGGGACAGGGGCGTTTTCGATGGCTACACCTTC.

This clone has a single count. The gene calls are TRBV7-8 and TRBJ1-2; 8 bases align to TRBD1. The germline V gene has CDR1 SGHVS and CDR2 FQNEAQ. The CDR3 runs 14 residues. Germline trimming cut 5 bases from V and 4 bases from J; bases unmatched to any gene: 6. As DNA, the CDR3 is TGTGCCAGCAGCCCAGAGACAGGGGTCTATGGCTACACCTTC. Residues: CASSPETGVYGYTF.

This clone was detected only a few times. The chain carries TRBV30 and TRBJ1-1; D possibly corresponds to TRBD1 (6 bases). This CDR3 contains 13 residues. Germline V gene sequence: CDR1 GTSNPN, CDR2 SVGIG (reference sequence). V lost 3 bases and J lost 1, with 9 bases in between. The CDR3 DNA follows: TGTGCCTGGAGGGTACAGGGGAACACTGAAGCTTTCTTT. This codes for CAWRVQGNTEAFF. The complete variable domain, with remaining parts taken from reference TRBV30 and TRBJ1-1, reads SQTIHQWPATLVQPVGSPLSLECTVEGTSNPNLYWYRQAAGRGLQLLFYSVGIGQISSEVPQNLSASRPQDRQFILSSKKLLLSDSGFYLCAWRVQGNTEAFFGQGTRLTVV.

In DNA form, the CDR3 reads TGCAGCGTGGAGGACGGGCAAGAGACCCAGTACTTC. Protein: CSVEDGQETQYF. This sequence joins TRBV29-1 and TRBJ2-5; maybe TRBD2 (5 bases). This CDR3 spans 12 amino acids. Germline CDR1 and CDR2: SQVTM and ANQGSEA. V was shortened by 6 bases and J by 2 bases, with 10 bases between the two germline ends.

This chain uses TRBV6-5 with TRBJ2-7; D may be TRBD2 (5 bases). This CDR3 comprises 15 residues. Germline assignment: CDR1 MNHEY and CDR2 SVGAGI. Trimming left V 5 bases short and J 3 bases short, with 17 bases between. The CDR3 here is CASSRRGSPLYEQYF. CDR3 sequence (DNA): TGTGCCAGCAGTCGTCGGGGTTCCCCCCTCTACGAGCAGTACTTC.

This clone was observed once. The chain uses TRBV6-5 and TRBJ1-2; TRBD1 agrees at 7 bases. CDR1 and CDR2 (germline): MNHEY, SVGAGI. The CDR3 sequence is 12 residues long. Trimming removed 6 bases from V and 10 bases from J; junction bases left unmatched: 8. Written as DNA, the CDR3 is TGTGCCAGCAGGGAGGGGGCACCGGTCTACACCTTC. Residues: CASREGAPVYTF.

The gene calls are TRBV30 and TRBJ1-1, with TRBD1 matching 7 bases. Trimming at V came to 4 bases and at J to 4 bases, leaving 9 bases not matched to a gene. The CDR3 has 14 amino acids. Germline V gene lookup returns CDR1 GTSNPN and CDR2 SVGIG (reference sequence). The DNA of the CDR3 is TGTGCCTGGAATGGTGGACAGGCAAGCACTGAAGCTTTCTTT. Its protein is CAWNGGQASTEAFF.

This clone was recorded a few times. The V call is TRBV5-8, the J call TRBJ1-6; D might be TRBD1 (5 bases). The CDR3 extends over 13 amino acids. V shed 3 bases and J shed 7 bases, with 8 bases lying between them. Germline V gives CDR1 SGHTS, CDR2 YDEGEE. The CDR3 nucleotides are TGTGCCAGCAGCTCCGACAGAAATTCACCCCTCCACTTT. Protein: CASSSDRNSPLHF.

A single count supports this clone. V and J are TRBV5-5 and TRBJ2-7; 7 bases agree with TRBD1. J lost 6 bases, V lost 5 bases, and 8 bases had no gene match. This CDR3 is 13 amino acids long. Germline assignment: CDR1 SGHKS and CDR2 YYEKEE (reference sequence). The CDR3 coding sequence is TGTGCCAGCAGAGTGGGGGACAGAACCGAGCAGTACTTC. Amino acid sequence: CASRVGDRTEQYF.

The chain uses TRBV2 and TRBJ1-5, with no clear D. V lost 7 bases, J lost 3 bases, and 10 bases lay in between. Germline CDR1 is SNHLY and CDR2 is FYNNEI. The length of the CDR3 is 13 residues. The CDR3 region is CASMRRNNQPQHF. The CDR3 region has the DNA TGTGCCAGCATGCGGCGGAACAATCAGCCCCAGCATTTT.

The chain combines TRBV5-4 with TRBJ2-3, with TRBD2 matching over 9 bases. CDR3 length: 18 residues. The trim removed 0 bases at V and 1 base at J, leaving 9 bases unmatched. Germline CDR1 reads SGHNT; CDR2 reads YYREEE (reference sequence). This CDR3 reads CASSLEGPASGGTDTQYF. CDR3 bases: TGTGCCAGCAGCTTGGAAGGACCAGCTAGCGGGGGCACAGATACGCAGTATTTT.

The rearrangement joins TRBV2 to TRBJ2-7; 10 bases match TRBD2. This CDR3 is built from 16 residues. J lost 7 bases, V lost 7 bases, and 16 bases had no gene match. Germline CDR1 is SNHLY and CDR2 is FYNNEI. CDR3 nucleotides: TGTGCCAGCACCCAGAGGCCGGGACTAGCGACGTTTGAGCAGTACTTC. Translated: CASTQRPGLATFEQYF.

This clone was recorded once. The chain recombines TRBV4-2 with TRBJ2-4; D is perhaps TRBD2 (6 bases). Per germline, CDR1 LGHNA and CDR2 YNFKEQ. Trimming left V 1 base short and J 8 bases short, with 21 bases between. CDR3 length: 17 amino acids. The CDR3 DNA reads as TGTGCCAGCAGCCAAGCTCCTGGGGTAAATGGCGGGGACATTCAGTACTTC. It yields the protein CASSQAPGVNGGDIQYF.

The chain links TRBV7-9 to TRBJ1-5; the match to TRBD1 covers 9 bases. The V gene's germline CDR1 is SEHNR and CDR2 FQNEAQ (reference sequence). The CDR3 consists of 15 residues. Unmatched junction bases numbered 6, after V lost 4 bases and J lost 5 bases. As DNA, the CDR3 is TGTGCCAGCAGCTCGGGACAGGGATTTTATCAGCCCCAGCATTTT. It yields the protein CASSSGQGFYQPQHF.

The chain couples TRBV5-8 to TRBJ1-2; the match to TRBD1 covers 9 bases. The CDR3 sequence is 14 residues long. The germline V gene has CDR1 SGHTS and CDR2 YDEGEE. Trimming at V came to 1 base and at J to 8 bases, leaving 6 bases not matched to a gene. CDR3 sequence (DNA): TGTGCCAGCAGCTTGCGGAGGACAGGGGCCGGCTACACCTTC. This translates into CASSLRRTGAGYTF.

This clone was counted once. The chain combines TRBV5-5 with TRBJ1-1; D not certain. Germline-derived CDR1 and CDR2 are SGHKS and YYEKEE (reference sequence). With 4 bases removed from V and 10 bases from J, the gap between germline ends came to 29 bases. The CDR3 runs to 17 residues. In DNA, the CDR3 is TGTGCCAGCAGCCAAAATGCCGTGGAGTCGAGCCCCCCGCGAGCTTTCTTT. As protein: CASSQNAVESSPPRAFF.

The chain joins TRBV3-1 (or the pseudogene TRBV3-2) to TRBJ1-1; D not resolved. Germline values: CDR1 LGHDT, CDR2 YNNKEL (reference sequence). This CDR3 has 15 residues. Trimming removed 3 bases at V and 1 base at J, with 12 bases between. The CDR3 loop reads CASSQAQQPNTEAFF. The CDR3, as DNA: TGTGCCAGCAGCCAGGCCCAACAGCCGAACACTGAAGCTTTCTTT.

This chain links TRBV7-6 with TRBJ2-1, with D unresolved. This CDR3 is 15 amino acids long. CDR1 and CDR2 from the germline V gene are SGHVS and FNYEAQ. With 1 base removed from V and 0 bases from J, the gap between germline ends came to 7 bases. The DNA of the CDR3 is TGTGCCAGCAGCTTAGTGTCTTCCTCCTACAATGAGCAGTTCTTC. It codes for CASSLVSSSYNEQFF.